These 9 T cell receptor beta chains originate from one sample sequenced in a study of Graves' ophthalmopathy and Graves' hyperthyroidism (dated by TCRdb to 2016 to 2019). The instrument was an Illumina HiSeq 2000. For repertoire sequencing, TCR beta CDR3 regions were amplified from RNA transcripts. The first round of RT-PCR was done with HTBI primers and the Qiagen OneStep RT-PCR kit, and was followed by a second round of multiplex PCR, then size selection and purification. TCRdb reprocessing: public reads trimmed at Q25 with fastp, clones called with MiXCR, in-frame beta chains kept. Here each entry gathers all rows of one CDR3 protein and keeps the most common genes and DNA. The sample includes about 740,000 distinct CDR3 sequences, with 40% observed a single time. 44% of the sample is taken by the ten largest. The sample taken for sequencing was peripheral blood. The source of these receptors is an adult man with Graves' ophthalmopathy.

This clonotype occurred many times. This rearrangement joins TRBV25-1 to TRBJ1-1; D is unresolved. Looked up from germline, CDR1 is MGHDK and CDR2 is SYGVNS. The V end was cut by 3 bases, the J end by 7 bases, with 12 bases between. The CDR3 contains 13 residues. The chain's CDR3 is CASSDSAGNEAFF. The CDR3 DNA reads TGTGCCAGCAGTGATAGTGCCGGGAATGAAGCTTTCTTT.

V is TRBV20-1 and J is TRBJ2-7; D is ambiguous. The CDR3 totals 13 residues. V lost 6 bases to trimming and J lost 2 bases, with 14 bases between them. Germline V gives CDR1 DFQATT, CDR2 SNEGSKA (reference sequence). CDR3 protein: CSAKSVQTYEQYF. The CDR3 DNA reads TGCAGTGCCAAAAGCGTACAGACCTACGAGCAGTACTTC.

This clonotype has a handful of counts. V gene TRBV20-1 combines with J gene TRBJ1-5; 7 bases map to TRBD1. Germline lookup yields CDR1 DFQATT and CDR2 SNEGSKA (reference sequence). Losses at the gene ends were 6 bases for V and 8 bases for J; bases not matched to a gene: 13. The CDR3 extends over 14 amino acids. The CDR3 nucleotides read TGCAGTGCGCGTTCTGACAGGGTCTTGGAGCCCCAGCATTTT. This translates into CSARSDRVLEPQHF.

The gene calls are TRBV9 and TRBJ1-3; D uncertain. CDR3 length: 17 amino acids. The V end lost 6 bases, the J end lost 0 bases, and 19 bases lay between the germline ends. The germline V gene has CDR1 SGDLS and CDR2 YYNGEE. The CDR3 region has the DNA TGTGCCAGCACACGCGCCCACGGGGTTGGCTCTGGAAACACCATATATTTT. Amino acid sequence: CASTRAHGVGSGNTIYF.

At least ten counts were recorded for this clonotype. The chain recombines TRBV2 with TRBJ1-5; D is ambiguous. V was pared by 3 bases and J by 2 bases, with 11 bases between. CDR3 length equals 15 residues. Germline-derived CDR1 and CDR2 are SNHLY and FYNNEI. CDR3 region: CASSDLAGGNQPQHF. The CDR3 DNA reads TGTGCCAGCAGTGACCTGGCTGGAGGCAATCAGCCCCAGCATTTT.

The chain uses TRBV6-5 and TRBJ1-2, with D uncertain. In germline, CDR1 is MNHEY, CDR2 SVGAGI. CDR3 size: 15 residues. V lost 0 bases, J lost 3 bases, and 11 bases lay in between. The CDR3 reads CASSYSIGFHYGYTF. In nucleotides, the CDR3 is TGTGCCAGCAGTTACTCTATAGGGTTTCACTATGGCTACACCTTC.

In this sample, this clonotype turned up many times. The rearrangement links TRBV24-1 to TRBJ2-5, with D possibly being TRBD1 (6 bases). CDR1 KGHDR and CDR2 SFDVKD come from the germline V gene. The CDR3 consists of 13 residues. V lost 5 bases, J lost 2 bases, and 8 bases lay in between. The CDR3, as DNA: TGTGCCACCAGTGCGGGACATCAAGAGACCCAGTACTTC. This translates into CATSAGHQETQYF.

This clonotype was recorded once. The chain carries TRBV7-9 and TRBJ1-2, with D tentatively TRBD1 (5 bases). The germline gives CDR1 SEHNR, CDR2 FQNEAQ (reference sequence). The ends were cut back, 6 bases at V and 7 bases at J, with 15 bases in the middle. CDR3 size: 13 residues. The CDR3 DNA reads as TGTGCCAGCAGTGTCGGGGGGATAATTGGCTACACCTTC. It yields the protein CASSVGGIIGYTF.

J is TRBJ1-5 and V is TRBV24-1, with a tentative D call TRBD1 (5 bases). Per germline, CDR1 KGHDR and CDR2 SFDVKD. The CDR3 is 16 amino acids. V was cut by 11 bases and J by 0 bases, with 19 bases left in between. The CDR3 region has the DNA TGTGCCAGCAGCCAAGGGTCAGGGATTAGCAATCAGCCCCAGCATTTT. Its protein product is CASSQGSGISNQPQHF.